A selection of T cell receptor beta chains follows, all from one sample in a study of blood T cell repertoires in COVID-19. Sequencing was performed with immunoSEQ multiplex PCR; in TCRdb, only in-frame clones are kept and a portion is missing. The table includes about 170,000 clones, approximately 83% detected once. Sample: peripheral blood. The origin of the receptors is a man aged 70-80 years with active or convalescent COVID-19. Both conserved end residues are part of each CDR3. The D gene is left open where the match is weak. Where a row states a size, it is once, few, many or the class of an expanded clone; other rows omit it.

v_gene	len	d_gene	j_gene	abundance	CDR3aa	CDR3nt
TRBV19	15	-	TRBJ2-5	-	CASSPDNLNQETQYF	TGTGCCAGTAGTCCAGACAACCTGAATCAAGAGACCCAGTACTTC
TRBV4-1	16	TRBD1	TRBJ2-7	-	CASSQEDRGRSYEQYF	TGCGCCAGCAGCCAAGAAGACAGGGGGCGAAGCTACGAGCAGTACTTC
TRBV5-5	13	TRBD1	TRBJ1-2	-	CASSGRGLSGYTF	TGTGCCAGCAGCGGCAGGGGGCTGAGTGGCTACACCTTC
TRBV10-3	14	-	TRBJ1-1	-	CAISEWQGNTEAFF	TGTGCCATCAGTGAATGGCAGGGGAACACTGAAGCTTTCTTT
TRBV19	18	-	TRBJ2-1	-	CASSSLTRGRARGNEQFF	TGTGCCAGTAGTTCCTTGACCCGTGGCAGAGCTAGGGGCAATGAGCAGTTCTTC
TRBV4-3	17	-	TRBJ2-1	-	CASSQDLLGASYNEQFF	TGCGCCAGCAGCCAAGATCTCCTGGGGGCCTCCTACAATGAGCAGTTCTTC
TRBV30	13	TRBD1	TRBJ1-1	-	CAWSDRGWTEAFF	TGTGCCTGGAGTGACAGGGGGTGGACTGAAGCTTTCTTT
TRBV7-8	15	-	TRBJ2-7	-	CASSRGRAGAGEQYF	TGTGCCAGCAGCCGGGGGCGGGCGGGAGCTGGCGAGCAGTACTTC
TRBV3-1/TRBV3-2	14	-	TRBJ1-2	-	CASSQAVGQGGYTF	TGTGCCAGCAGCCAAGCTGTGGGGCAGGGTGGCTACACCTTC
TRBV6-5	12	-	TRBJ1-1	-	CASMARGTEAFF	TGTGCCAGCATGGCACGGGGCACTGAAGCTTTCTTT
TRBV15	15	TRBD2	TRBJ2-1	-	CATSLGLAGGLEQFF	TGTGCCACCAGCCTCGGACTAGCGGGAGGACTTGAGCAGTTCTTC
TRBV14	15	-	TRBJ1-1	-	CASSQPQGGRTEAFF	TGTGCCAGCAGCCAGCCACAGGGTGGTCGAACTGAAGCTTTCTTT
TRBV7-3	14	-	TRBJ2-7	-	CASSLVGVADEQYF	TGTGCCAGCAGCTTAGTGGGAGTGGCAGACGAGCAGTACTTC
TRBV9	16	-	TRBJ2-1	-	CASSVAGADFHNEQFF	TGTGCCAGCAGCGTAGCAGGGGCGGACTTCCACAATGAGCAGTTCTTC
TRBV28	16	TRBD2	TRBJ2-1	-	CASSPAGLVSYNEQFF	TGTGCCAGCAGTCCAGCGGGACTAGTATCCTACAATGAGCAGTTCTTC
TRBV12-3/TRBV12-4	13	-	TRBJ1-5	-	CASSYSGQQPQHF	TGTGCCAGCAGTTATAGTGGACAGCAGCCCCAGCATTTT
TRBV19	15	-	TRBJ2-1	-	CASSDSPGSYNEQFF	TGTGCCAGTAGCGATAGCCCGGGCTCCTACAATGAGCAGTTCTTC
TRBV7-9	14	-	TRBJ1-1	-	CASSLAGRETEAFF	TGTGCCAGCAGCTTAGCGGGGCGGGAAACTGAAGCTTTCTTT
TRBV6-5	13	-	TRBJ1-4	-	CASSYVAGEKLFF	TGTGCCAGCAGTTACGTGGCGGGTGAAAAACTGTTTTTT
TRBV28	15	TRBD1	TRBJ1-5	once	CASSSTPGQHQPQHF	TGTGCCAGCAGTTCGACTCCGGGACAGCATCAGCCCCAGCATTTT
TRBV18	15	-	TRBJ2-5	-	CASSPPIWGRETQYF	TGTGCCAGCTCACCACCGATCTGGGGCCGAGAGACCCAGTACTTC
TRBV5-1	15	-	TRBJ2-7	-	CASSLVVAQTYEQYF	TGCGCCAGCAGCTTGGTAGTCGCACAGACCTACGAGCAGTACTTC
TRBV5-4	15	TRBD1	TRBJ1-2	-	CASSLGAGGAGGYTF	TGTGCCAGCAGCTTGGGGGCAGGGGGCGCGGGTGGCTACACCTTC
TRBV7-2	17	TRBD2	TRBJ2-1	-	CASSLVASGSRGNEQFF	TGTGCCAGCAGCTTAGTAGCTAGCGGGAGCCGTGGGAATGAGCAGTTCTTC
TRBV7-2	13	TRBD2	TRBJ2-5	-	CASSLIAGETQYF	TGTGCCAGCAGCTTAATAGCGGGGGAGACCCAGTACTTC
TRBV24-1	16	TRBD1	TRBJ2-1	few	CATSDYGRTGNNEQFF	TGTGCCACCAGTGATTACGGCCGGACAGGCAACAATGAGCAGTTCTTC
TRBV4-2	17	-	TRBJ1-3	-	CASSQVITDSAGNTIYF	TGTGCCAGCAGCCAAGTTATTACGGACTCGGCTGGAAACACCATATATTTT
TRBV7-2	14	TRBD1	TRBJ1-5	-	CASSYRDRGSPQHF	TGTGCCAGCAGTTACCGGGACAGGGGATCGCCCCAGCATTTT
TRBV5-1	16	TRBD1	TRBJ2-7	-	CASSREQGELYYEQYF	TGCGCCAGCAGCCGTGAACAGGGGGAACTTTACTACGAGCAGTACTTC
TRBV6-5	15	TRBD1	TRBJ2-1	once	CASSRQGFKENEQFF	TGTGCCAGCAGTAGACAGGGATTCAAGGAGAATGAGCAGTTCTTC
TRBV18	14	-	TRBJ2-5	-	CASSGAQRQETQYF	TGTGCCAGCTCAGGCGCGCAGCGTCAAGAGACCCAGTACTTC
TRBV7-8	16	TRBD1	TRBJ2-3	-	CASSLVSGRGPDTQYF	TGTGCCAGCAGCTTAGTGTCGGGCAGGGGGCCAGATACGCAGTATTTT
TRBV28	14	-	TRBJ2-1	-	CASRVPGSYNEQFF	TGTGCCAGCCGAGTCCCTGGCTCCTACAATGAGCAGTTCTTC
TRBV29-1	11	-	TRBJ2-7	-	CSVGNQGWQYF	TGCAGCGTTGGCAACCAGGGGTGGCAGTACTTC
TRBV2	14	TRBD2	TRBJ2-3	-	CASSTWTSSDTQYF	TGTGCCAGCAGTACCTGGACTAGTTCTGATACGCAGTATTTT
TRBV6-2/TRBV6-3	15	-	TRBJ1-5	-	CASSYSRIGNQPQHF	TGTGCCAGCAGTTACAGCCGCATTGGCAATCAGCCCCAGCATTTT
TRBV7-6	18	-	TRBJ1-5	-	CASSSGGGSRYSNQPQHF	TGTGCCAGCAGCTCCGGGGGGGGCAGCCGTTATAGCAATCAGCCCCAGCATTTT
TRBV9	15	TRBD1	TRBJ1-2	-	CASSVETGLNYGYTF	TGTGCCAGCAGCGTAGAGACAGGGCTAAACTATGGCTACACCTTC
TRBV6-1	15	TRBD1	TRBJ1-2	-	CASSEGRTGDYGYTF	TGTGCCAGCAGTGAAGGGAGGACAGGGGACTATGGCTACACCTTC
TRBV20-1	11	TRBD1	TRBJ2-7	-	CRRQGVHEQYF	TGCAGGAGACAGGGGGTCCACGAGCAGTACTTC
TRBV5-1	13	-	TRBJ2-7	-	CASQNDRKDEQYF	TGCGCCAGCCAAAACGACAGGAAGGACGAGCAGTACTTC
TRBV28	15	-	TRBJ2-3	-	CASSFVSHSTDTQYF	TGTGCCAGCAGTTTCGTTAGTCACAGCACAGATACGCAGTATTTT
TRBV5-1	17	-	TRBJ1-3	-	CASSGAQGRRPGNTIYF	TGCGCCAGCAGCGGCGCACAGGGAAGGCGGCCTGGAAACACCATATATTTT
TRBV21-1	17	-	TRBJ1-3	-	CASSKDSVMWSGNTIYF	TGTGCCAGCAGCAAAGATAGTGTGATGTGGTCTGGAAACACCATATATTTT
TRBV5-5	17	-	TRBJ1-6	-	CASSSVLVSSYNSPLHF	TGTGCCAGCAGCTCTGTACTAGTTAGCTCCTATAATTCACCCCTCCACTTT
TRBV28	13	TRBD1	TRBJ1-1	-	CASSLDRGLRAFF	TGTGCCAGCAGTTTGGACAGGGGGCTCAGGGCTTTCTTT
TRBV5-4	15	-	TRBJ2-5	-	CASSLGGTLKETQYF	TGTGCCAGCAGCTTGGGGGGGACTTTAAAGGAGACCCAGTACTTC
TRBV5-4	12	-	TRBJ2-7	-	CASSLGEQEQYF	TGTGCCAGCAGCTTGGGAGAGCAAGAGCAGTACTTC
TRBV28	15	TRBD2	TRBJ2-4	-	CASSLGLAGGNIQYF	TGTGCCAGCAGTTTGGGACTAGCGGGAGGAAACATTCAGTACTTC
TRBV9	15	-	TRBJ2-7	-	CASSVEGGTAYEQYF	TGTGCCAGCAGCGTAGAAGGAGGGACAGCCTACGAGCAGTACTTC
TRBV18	12	-	TRBJ1-1	many	CASRTDRGGAFF	TGTGCCAGCCGTACGGATAGGGGGGGGGCTTTCTTT
TRBV7-2	16	-	TRBJ1-2	-	CASSLEIVTPERGYTF	TGTGCCAGCAGCTTAGAGATCGTGACTCCCGAGCGGGGCTACACCTTC
TRBV6-5	14	-	TRBJ2-4	few	CASSYAGAKNIQYF	TGTGCCAGCAGTTACGCGGGAGCCAAAAACATTCAGTACTTC
TRBV7-8	14	-	TRBJ2-1	once	CASSRASSYNEQFF	TGTGCCAGCAGCCGAGCGAGCTCCTACAATGAGCAGTTCTTC
TRBV13	15	TRBD1	TRBJ1-2	once	CASSLNRGENYGYTF	TGTGCCAGCAGCCTCAACAGGGGAGAAAACTATGGCTACACCTTC